This T cell receptor beta chain originates from a study of blood T cell repertoires in COVID-19. Measured with immunoSEQ multiplex PCR; TCRdb has only the in-frame clones, and not every one. This table holds roughly 250,000 clones, over 75% found once. The V and J ends lost 1 base and 1 base respectively, with 8 bases between them. Germline V lookup: CDR1 SGHAT, CDR2 FQNNGV. The CDR3 totals 14 residues. What was sequenced was peripheral blood. The V and J genes are TRBV11-2 and TRBJ2-7; D gene unclear. The sequence was collected from a human donor in a cohort sampled during active COVID-19. The CDR3, as DNA: TGTGCCAGCAGCTTAGTACACAGATCCTACGAGCAGTACTTC. Protein: CASSLVHRSYEQYF. The complete variable domain, with remaining parts taken from reference TRBV11-2 and TRBJ2-7, reads EAGVAQSPRYKIIEKRQSVAFWCNPISGHATLYWYQQILGQGPKLLIQFQNNGVVDDSQLPKDRFSAERLKGVDSTLKIQPAKLEDSAVYLCASSLVHRSYEQYFGPGTRLTVT.